Sequencing of this T cell receptor beta chain was carried out in a study of blood T cell repertoires in COVID-19. Study-level background: Nucleic acid was either cDNA or gDNA, and it came from T cells, B-cell-depleted T cells, or PBMCs.

Seattle patients were enrolled while actively infected and followed longitudinally. Per the authors' pipeline: Amplification with reference gene primers provided the estimates of nucleated cell counts. Here immunoSEQ multiplex PCR was the method, and the copy in TCRdb shows in-frame clones only, minus some. D and trimming were read from the DNA, whereas the V and J calls and clone size are those reported in that table. The sample comprises fewer than 300,000 clones, about 91% of which are singletons, and under 3% rests with the top ten. CDR3 length equals 15 residues. Losses at the gene ends were 1 base for V and 4 bases for J; bases not matched to a gene: 3. Germline CDR1 and CDR2: MGHRA and YSYEKL.

This chain joins TRBV4-1 and TRBJ1-1; 10 nucleotides align to TRBD1. The receptor comes from a person aged 18 to 35 with COVID-19, enrolled during active disease. The specimen sequenced was peripheral blood. The CDR3 protein is CASSQAGTGATEAFF. The CDR3 DNA sequence: TGCGCCAGCAGCCAAGCCGGGACAGGGGCCACTGAAGCTTTCTTT.